The next 6 T cell receptor beta chains were all read from a single sample in a study of OX40 agonist ivuxolimab in advanced cancers. Clones were sequenced by immunoSEQ multiplex PCR, and TCRdb holds only the in-frame ones, with some missing. The data contain around 20,000 clones, 88% of them singletons. Sequencing was performed on CD4+ or CD8+ T cells sorted from blood, taken in a trial of the OX40 agonist ivuxolimab. These receptors all stem from an adult with an advanced solid tumor such as melanoma, head and neck, liver or kidney cancer.

This chain links TRBV18 with TRBJ1-1, with 10 positions matching TRBD1. The length of the CDR3 is 14 residues. Germline lookup yields CDR1 KGHSH and CDR2 LQKENI. Germline trimming cut 3 bases from V and 6 bases from J; bases unmatched to any gene: 4. CDR3 sequence reads: CASSPRQGAAEAFF. CDR3 sequence (DNA): TGTGCCAGCTCACCGAGACAGGGGGCAGCTGAAGCTTTCTTT.

This clone was detected once. This chain uses TRBV7-2 with TRBJ1-6; D gene uncertain. The germline V gene encodes CDR1 SGHTA and CDR2 FQGNSA. V shed 5 bases and J shed 9 bases, with 17 bases lying between them. This CDR3 has 15 amino acids. CDR3 nucleotides: TGTGCCAGCAGCCCGTTGGGAGGAAACGCTTCACCCCTCCACTTT. Amino acid sequence: CASSPLGGNASPLHF.

In this sample, this clone turned up a few times. The chain combines TRBV6-5 with TRBJ1-2; the D gene is possibly TRBD1 (6 bases). Germline assignment: CDR1 MNHEY and CDR2 SVGAGI. V lost 3 bases to trimming and J lost 7 bases, with 18 bases between them. The CDR3 totals 15 residues. The DNA of the CDR3 is TGTGCCAGCAGTTATGCGCCCCCGGGGGGCCGTGGCTACACCTTC. This sequence encodes CASSYAPPGGRGYTF.

DNA of the CDR3: TGTGCCTGGAGCGGAGGGAGCTCTGGGGCCAACGTCCTGACTTTC. As protein: CAWSGGSSGANVLTF. The chain carries TRBV30 and TRBJ2-6, with a possible D match to TRBD2 (6 bases). Trimming pared 3 bases from V and 0 bases from J, leaving 9 bases between. CDR3 length: 15 amino acids. The germline V gene has CDR1 GTSNPN and CDR2 SVGIG (reference sequence).

The chain has TRBV4-1 and TRBJ2-5; 7 nucleotides agree with TRBD1. Germline V gives CDR1 MGHRA, CDR2 YSYEKL. V trimming: 0 bases; J trimming: 9 bases; junction bases outside the gene matches: 13. This CDR3 has 16 residues. The CDR3 sequence: CASSQDKGGPQRAQYF. CDR3 DNA: TGCGCCAGCAGCCAAGATAAAGGGGGCCCACAGAGGGCCCAGTACTTC.

The gene calls are TRBV7-8 and TRBJ2-2; D not resolved. Germline V gene lookup returns CDR1 SGHVS and CDR2 FQNEAQ. With 4 bases removed from V and 1 base from J, the gap between germline ends came to 10 bases. This CDR3 has 15 amino acids. CDR3 sequence: CASSSAQQNTGELFF. For the CDR3, the DNA is TGTGCCAGCAGCTCAGCCCAACAGAACACCGGGGAGCTGTTTTTT.